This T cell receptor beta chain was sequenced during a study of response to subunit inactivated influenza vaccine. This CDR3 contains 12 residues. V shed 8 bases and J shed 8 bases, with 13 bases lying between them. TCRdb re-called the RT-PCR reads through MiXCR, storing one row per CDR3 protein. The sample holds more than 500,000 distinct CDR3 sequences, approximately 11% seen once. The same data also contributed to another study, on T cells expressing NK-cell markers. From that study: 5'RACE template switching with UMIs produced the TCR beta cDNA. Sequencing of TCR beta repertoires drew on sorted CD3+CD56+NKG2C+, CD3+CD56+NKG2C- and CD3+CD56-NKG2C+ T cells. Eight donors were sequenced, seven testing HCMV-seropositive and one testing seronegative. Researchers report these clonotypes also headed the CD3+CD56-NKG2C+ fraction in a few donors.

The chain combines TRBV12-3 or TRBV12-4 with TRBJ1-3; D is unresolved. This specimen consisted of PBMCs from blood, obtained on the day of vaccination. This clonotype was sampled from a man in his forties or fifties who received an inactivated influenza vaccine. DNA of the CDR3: TGTGCCAGCCGGGGATTGCAGGACACCATATATTTT. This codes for CASRGLQDTIYF.